This is a list of T cell receptor beta chains from one sample in a study of blood T cell repertoires in COVID-19. Data came from immunoSEQ multiplex PCR; TCRdb stores just in-frame clones and leaves some out. The profile shows about 55,000 clones, roughly 86% of them singletons. The sample consisted of peripheral blood. The receptors originated from a woman of 80 years or more with acute or convalescent COVID-19. CDR3s leave out the opening cysteine and the closing phenylalanine or tryptophan. Each record gives: CDR3 protein, V gene, clone size, J gene. Clone size is given for some rows only: seen once, a few or many times, or a class if the clone is expanded.

ASNPFPVGQGEAF | TRBV6-5 | NA | TRBJ1-1
ASSVDSSGNTIY | TRBV9 | NA | TRBJ1-3
ASSNFYNEQF | TRBV6-5 | NA | TRBJ2-1
ASSLAGLAKNIQY | TRBV27 | NA | TRBJ2-4
ASSLDPSTGLF | TRBV7-6 | NA | TRBJ1-4
ASSLGLGLTDTQY | TRBV7-7 | once | TRBJ2-3
AIRLNSNQPQH | TRBV10-3 | NA | TRBJ1-5
ASSRTGTSSGANVLT | TRBV3-1/TRBV3-2 | NA | TRBJ2-6
ASSLAGGATNQPQH | TRBV7-8 | NA | TRBJ1-5
ASSSSGLLVGNTIY | TRBV6-2/TRBV6-3 | NA | TRBJ1-3
AIRESQGGTVKTQY | TRBV10-3 | NA | TRBJ2-5
ASSLKGANTGELF | TRBV5-1 | NA | TRBJ2-2
AWSLRGVLDEQF | TRBV30 | NA | TRBJ2-1
ASSLIQGFEAF | TRBV7-9 | NA | TRBJ1-1
ASSFEAGGPWDTQY | TRBV5-1 | NA | TRBJ2-3
AISEQTGFTEAF | TRBV10-3 | NA | TRBJ1-1
ASSSRTGEQF | TRBV19 | NA | TRBJ2-1
ASSWTSYEQY | TRBV7-2 | NA | TRBJ2-7
ASSQVRQPKGYGYT | TRBV3-1/TRBV3-2 | NA | TRBJ1-2
ASSQGPGVPNSPLH | TRBV27 | NA | TRBJ1-6
ATKESGDGSGYT | TRBV19 | NA | TRBJ1-2
ASRPDWDNEQF | TRBV19 | NA | TRBJ2-1
ASSVGSQGAGADTEAF | TRBV9 | once | TRBJ1-1
AIRGGGLQNTGELF | TRBV10-3 | NA | TRBJ2-2
ASSFRGINYGYT | TRBV27 | NA | TRBJ1-2
ASSPQGAKNIQY | TRBV28 | NA | TRBJ2-4
ASSELAGGQETQY | TRBV2 | NA | TRBJ2-5
ASSRTGTTGNTIY | TRBV5-1 | NA | TRBJ1-3
ASSPGTRWVY | TRBV7-9 | NA | TRBJ2-3
ASSESVSSYNEQF | TRBV5-1 | NA | TRBJ2-1
ASSWRQGGDTEAF | TRBV11-2 | NA | TRBJ1-1
ASSPLGLAGTEEQF | TRBV18 | NA | TRBJ2-1
ASSSGQAGGQETQY | TRBV3-1/TRBV3-2 | NA | TRBJ2-5
ASSPQGVGYT | TRBV7-2 | NA | TRBJ1-2
ASSHGEEAF | TRBV14 | NA | TRBJ1-1
ASSSERRDRVKFLFAF | TRBV28 | few | TRBJ1-1
ASSIAGVATEAF | TRBV19 | once | TRBJ1-1
ASRIGASGDGELF | TRBV5-6 | NA | TRBJ2-2
ASSTGTSGTETQY | TRBV19 | NA | TRBJ2-5
ASTPPGTANTEAF | TRBV19 | NA | TRBJ1-1
ASKAGRAETQY | TRBV19 | NA | TRBJ2-5
ASSRTSGGYGDEQF | TRBV7-3 | NA | TRBJ2-1
ASSQNLMNTEAF | TRBV11-2 | NA | TRBJ1-1
ASKRGSGTEAF | TRBV6-5 | NA | TRBJ1-1
ASSPQLAGGPKTQY | TRBV5-1 | NA | TRBJ2-5
ASSQGQGAWEKLF | TRBV4-1 | NA | TRBJ1-4
ASSRLGGQGAYEQY | TRBV3-1/TRBV3-2 | few | TRBJ2-7
ASSPGFVVLTEAF | TRBV18 | NA | TRBJ1-1
ASSLTPSGRATDTQY | TRBV9 | NA | TRBJ2-3
ASTRKPDKAYGYT | TRBV19 | NA | TRBJ1-2